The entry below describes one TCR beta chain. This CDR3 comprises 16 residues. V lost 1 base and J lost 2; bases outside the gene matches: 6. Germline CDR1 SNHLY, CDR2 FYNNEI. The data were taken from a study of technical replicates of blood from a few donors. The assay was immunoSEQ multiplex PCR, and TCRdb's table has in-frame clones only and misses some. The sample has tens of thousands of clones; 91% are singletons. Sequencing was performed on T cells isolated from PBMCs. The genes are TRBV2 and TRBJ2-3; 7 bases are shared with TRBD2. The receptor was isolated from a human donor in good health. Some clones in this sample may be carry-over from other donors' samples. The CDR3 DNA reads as TGTGCCAGCAGTGAAGGTCTAGCGGTACTCACAGATACGCAGTATTTT. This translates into CASSEGLAVLTDTQYF.